This T cell receptor (beta chain) was identified during a study of blood T cell repertoires in COVID-19. Study background: Specimens from acute and convalescent COVID-19 originated in the United States, Italy and Spain. Sources were T cells, B-cell-depleted T cells, or PBMCs; the material itself was cDNA or gDNA.

This CDR3 region has 14 residues. The germline gives CDR1 MDHEN, CDR2 SYDVKM. Trimming pared 4 bases from V and 11 bases from J, leaving 20 bases between. In the authors' methods: Amplification of reference gene primers provided the estimated nucleated cell counts. Sequencing was performed with immunoSEQ multiplex PCR; in TCRdb, only in-frame clones are kept and a portion is missing. Clone size and V and J calls were adopted from that table, with D and trimming inferred from the DNA. Counted here are about 100,000 clones, 84% occurring once; the ten biggest clones make up roughly 4.4%. The TCR originated in a human donor in a cohort sampled during active COVID-19. The sequenced sample was peripheral blood. The gene calls are TRBV28 and TRBJ1-1, with a possible D match to TRBD1 (5 bases). CDR3 sequence reads: CASSSLWTGLAAFF. The CDR3 nucleotides are TGTGCCAGCAGTTCCTTATGGACGGGGCTAGCGGCTTTCTTT.